The 16 T cell receptor beta chains below come from one sample, sequenced in a study of blood T cell repertoires in COVID-19. Sequencing was performed with immunoSEQ multiplex PCR; in TCRdb, only in-frame clones are kept and a portion is missing. The data show 100,000 to 150,000 clones, 70% to 90% seen once. What was sequenced was peripheral blood. These receptor sequences come from a woman of 80 years or more with acute or convalescent COVID-19.

The chain links TRBV6-5 to TRBJ2-3; 8 nucleotides match TRBD1. The CDR3 runs 15 residues. Looked up from germline, CDR1 is MNHEY and CDR2 is SVGAGI. J gave up 1 base and V 11 bases, and 11 bases lay outside the gene matches. The CDR3 spells CAHNGQGGGTDTQYF. For the CDR3, the DNA is TGTGCCCATAACGGACAGGGAGGTGGCACAGATACGCAGTATTTT.

V and J are TRBV29-1 and TRBJ1-2; D gene uncertain. V was pared by 4 bases and J by 2 bases, with 5 bases between. Germline V lookup: CDR1 SQVTM, CDR2 ANQGSEA. The CDR3 loop spans 11 amino acids. The CDR3 DNA is TGCAGCGTTGGTGAGAACTATGGCTACACCTTC. It codes for CSVGENYGYTF.

This clone was detected a few times. This rearrangement joins TRBV19 to TRBJ2-1; the D is unclear. The CDR3 is 14 residues long. Germline CDR1 and CDR2: LNHDA and SQIVND (reference sequence). V dropped 5 bases and J dropped 4 bases, with 12 bases sitting between them. The CDR3 region has the DNA TGTGCCAGTAGTCGTCCAACTCCTTACAATGAGCAGTTCTTC. Translating gives CASSRPTPYNEQFF. Combining the CDR3 with reference TRBV19 and TRBJ2-1 gives the whole variable domain DGGITQSPKYLFRKEGQNVTLSCEQNLNHDAMYWYRQDPGQGLRLIYYSQIVNDFQKGDIAEGYSVSREKKESFPLTVTSAQKNPTAFYLCASSRPTPYNEQFFGPGTRLTVL.

This chain joins TRBV9 and TRBJ1-4; tentative D call: TRBD1 (5 bases). Between the trimmed V and J ends, which lost 4 bases and 4 bases, there was a span of 14 bases. The CDR3 contains 15 residues. Per the germline V gene, CDR1 is SGDLS and CDR2 is YYNGEE. The CDR3 nucleotides are TGTGCCAGCAGCTCGGGACTTTCAGATAATGAAAAACTGTTTTTT. Encoded protein: CASSSGLSDNEKLFF.

V and J are TRBV5-1 and TRBJ1-1; no clear D. Trimming left V 4 bases short and J 1 base short, with 11 bases between. Germline values: CDR1 SGHRS, CDR2 YFSETQ. The CDR3 spans 14 residues. The CDR3 DNA follows: TGCGCCAGCAGCCTCCGCCTCGGGAACACTGAAGCTTTCTTT. The encoded protein is CASSLRLGNTEAFF.

The chain is built from TRBV5-5 and TRBJ2-3; a possible D gene is TRBD2 (7 bases). From germline, CDR1 is SGHKS and CDR2 YYEKEE (reference sequence). CDR3 length: 14 residues. V dropped 4 bases and J dropped 2 bases, with 11 bases sitting between them. CDR3 in amino acids: CASSPGGHTDTQYF. In DNA, the CDR3 is TGTGCCAGCAGCCCGGGGGGACACACAGATACGCAGTATTTT.

Written as DNA, the CDR3 is TGTGCCAGCAGTCCCGTCGGCACTGAAGCTTTCTTT. Protein: CASSPVGTEAFF. V gene TRBV28 combines with J gene TRBJ1-1; D remains unclear. Germline loops: CDR1 MDHEN, CDR2 SYDVKM. This CDR3 contains 12 residues. V was clipped by 5 bases and J by 4 bases, with 8 bases between them.

The CDR3 DNA follows: TGTGCCTGGAGAGGGACCGACAGGGGCGCCGGCTCTGGAAACACCATATATTTT. It is translated as CAWRGTDRGAGSGNTIYF. This chain joins TRBV30 and TRBJ1-3; 8 bases align to TRBD1. Germline assignment: CDR1 GTSNPN and CDR2 SVGIG (reference sequence). The CDR3 covers 18 residues. Losses at the gene ends were 3 bases for V and 0 bases for J; bases not matched to a gene: 13. Supplemented by reference TRBV30 and TRBJ1-3, the full variable domain reads SQTIHQWPATLVQPVGSPLSLECTVEGTSNPNLYWYRQAAGRGLQLLFYSVGIGQISSEVPQNLSASRPQDRQFILSSKKLLLSDSGFYLCAWRGTDRGAGSGNTIYFGEGSWLTVV.

The chain couples TRBV2 to TRBJ2-3, with 8 bases identical to TRBD2. This CDR3 contains 16 residues. V dropped 0 bases and J dropped 1; count of bases not matched to a gene: 3. CDR1 is SNHLY and CDR2 is FYNNEI in the germline V gene. The CDR3, as DNA: TGTGCCAGCAGTGAAGCGGCGGGGGGCCGCACAGATACGCAGTATTTT. Residues: CASSEAAGGRTDTQYF.

V and J are TRBV28 and TRBJ1-2; the match to TRBD1 covers 9 bases. The V and J ends lost 4 bases and 6 bases, in that order; junction bases with no gene match: 3. In germline, CDR1 is MDHEN, CDR2 SYDVKM. There are 13 residues in the CDR3. CDR3 residues: CASSYGQGHGYTF. CDR3 DNA: TGTGCCAGCAGTTACGGACAGGGGCATGGCTACACCTTC.

The genes are TRBV13 and TRBJ1-2; D ambiguous. V gave up 5 bases and J gave up 0 bases, with 10 bases separating them. This CDR3 has 14 amino acids. In germline, CDR1 is PRHDT, CDR2 FYEKMQ (reference sequence). CDR3 sequence (DNA): TGTGCCAGCAGCGGGAGAGAAGCTAACTATGGCTACACCTTC. Its translation is CASSGREANYGYTF.

The V gene is TRBV7-9, the J gene TRBJ1-1; TRBD1 agrees at 11 bases. Trimming removed 5 bases from V and 7 bases from J; junction bases left unmatched: 9. Germline V gives CDR1 SEHNR, CDR2 FQNEAQ (reference sequence). There are 15 residues in the CDR3. The CDR3 sequence: CASSDGTGGFDEAFF. CDR3 coding DNA: TGTGCCAGCAGCGACGGGACAGGGGGATTTGATGAAGCTTTCTTT.

The chain combines TRBV11-2 with TRBJ1-2; 8 bases align to TRBD1. Germline V gene lookup returns CDR1 SGHAT and CDR2 FQNNGV. This CDR3 is 13 amino acids long. V dropped 2 bases and J dropped 6; count of bases not matched to a gene: 2. The CDR3 loop is CASSLQGANGYTF. The CDR3 DNA sequence: TGTGCCAGCAGCTTACAGGGGGCGAATGGCTACACCTTC.

The chain uses TRBV13 and TRBJ2-6, with 7 bases matching TRBD2. V lost 1 base to trimming and J lost 2 bases; unmatched junction nucleotides: 8. In germline, CDR1 is PRHDT, CDR2 FYEKMQ (reference sequence). The length of the CDR3 is 18 residues. The CDR3 is CASSLVRPGGPGANVLTF. CDR3 DNA: TGTGCCAGCAGCTTAGTGCGTCCGGGGGGTCCTGGGGCCAACGTCCTGACTTTC.

The rearrangement joins TRBV19 to TRBJ1-2; D is possibly TRBD1 (6 bases). V lost 5 bases and J 6 bases, leaving 13 bases between the germline ends. Looked up from germline, CDR1 is LNHDA and CDR2 is SQIVND (reference sequence). The CDR3 loop spans 13 amino acids. The CDR3 protein is CASSATGLDGYTF. The CDR3 bases are TGTGCCAGTAGTGCCACAGGGCTGGATGGCTACACCTTC.

The V gene is TRBV2, the J gene TRBJ1-2; 7 bases align to TRBD1. Trimming cost V 5 bases and J 8 bases; bases outside gene matches: 8. CDR1 and CDR2 from the germline V gene are SNHLY and FYNNEI. CDR3 length: 13 amino acids. CDR3 sequence: CASSIGTVGGYTF. The CDR3 DNA sequence: TGTGCCAGCAGTATCGGGACAGTAGGCGGCTACACCTTC.